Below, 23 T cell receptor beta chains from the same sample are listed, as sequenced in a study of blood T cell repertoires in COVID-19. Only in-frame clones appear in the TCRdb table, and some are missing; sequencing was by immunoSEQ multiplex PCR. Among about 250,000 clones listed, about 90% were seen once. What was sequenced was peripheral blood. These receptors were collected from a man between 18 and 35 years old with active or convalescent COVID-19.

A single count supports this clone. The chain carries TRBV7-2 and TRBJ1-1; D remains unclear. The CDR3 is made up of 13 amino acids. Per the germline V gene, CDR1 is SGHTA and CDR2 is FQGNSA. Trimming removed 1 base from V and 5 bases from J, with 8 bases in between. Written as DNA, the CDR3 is TGTGCCAGCAGCTTAGGGTTTAGTACTGAAGCTTTCTTT. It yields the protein CASSLGFSTEAFF.

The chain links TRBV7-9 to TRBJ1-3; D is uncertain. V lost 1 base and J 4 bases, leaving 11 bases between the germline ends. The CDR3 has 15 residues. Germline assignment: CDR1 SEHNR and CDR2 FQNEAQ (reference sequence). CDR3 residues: CASSLVVMRGNTIYF. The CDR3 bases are TGTGCCAGCAGCTTAGTTGTAATGAGGGGAAACACCATATATTTT.

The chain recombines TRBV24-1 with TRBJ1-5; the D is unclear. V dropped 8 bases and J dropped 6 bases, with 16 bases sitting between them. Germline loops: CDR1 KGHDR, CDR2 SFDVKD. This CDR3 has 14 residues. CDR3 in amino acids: CATTAGLSGQPQHF. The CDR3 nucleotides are TGTGCCACCACTGCGGGTCTGAGTGGTCAGCCCCAGCATTTT.

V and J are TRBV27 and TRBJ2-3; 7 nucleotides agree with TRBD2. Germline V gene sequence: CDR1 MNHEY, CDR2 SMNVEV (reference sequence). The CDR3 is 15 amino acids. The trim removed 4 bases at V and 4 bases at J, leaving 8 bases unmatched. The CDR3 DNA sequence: TGTGCCAGCAGTTCATCCGGGAGGAACGCAGATACGCAGTATTTT. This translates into CASSSSGRNADTQYF.

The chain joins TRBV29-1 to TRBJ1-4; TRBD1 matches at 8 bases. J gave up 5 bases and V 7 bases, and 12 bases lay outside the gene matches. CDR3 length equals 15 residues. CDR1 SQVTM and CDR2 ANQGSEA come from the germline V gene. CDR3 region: CSADAGTGPNEKLFF. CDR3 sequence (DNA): TGCAGCGCCGATGCCGGGACAGGACCAAATGAAAAACTGTTTTTT.

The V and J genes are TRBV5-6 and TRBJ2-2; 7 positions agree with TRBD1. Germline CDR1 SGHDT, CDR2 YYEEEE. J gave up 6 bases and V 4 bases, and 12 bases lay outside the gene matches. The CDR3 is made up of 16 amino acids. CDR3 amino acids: CASSAKLQGWAGELFF. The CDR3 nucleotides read TGTGCCAGCAGCGCCAAATTACAGGGGTGGGCCGGGGAGCTGTTTTTT.

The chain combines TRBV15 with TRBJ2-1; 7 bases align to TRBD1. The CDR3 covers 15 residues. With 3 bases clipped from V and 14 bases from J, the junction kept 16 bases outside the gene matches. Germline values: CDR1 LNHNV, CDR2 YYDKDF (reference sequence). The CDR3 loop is CATSRKFVSGQVKFF. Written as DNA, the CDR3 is TGTGCCACCAGCAGGAAGTTTGTGTCCGGACAGGTTAAGTTCTTC.

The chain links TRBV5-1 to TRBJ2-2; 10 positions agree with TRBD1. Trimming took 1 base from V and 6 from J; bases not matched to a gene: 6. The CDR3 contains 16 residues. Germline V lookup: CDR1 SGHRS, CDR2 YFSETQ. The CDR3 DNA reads TGCGCCAGCAGCTTGTCGGGACAGGGGTTATCCGGGGAGCTGTTTTTT. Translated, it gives CASSLSGQGLSGELFF.

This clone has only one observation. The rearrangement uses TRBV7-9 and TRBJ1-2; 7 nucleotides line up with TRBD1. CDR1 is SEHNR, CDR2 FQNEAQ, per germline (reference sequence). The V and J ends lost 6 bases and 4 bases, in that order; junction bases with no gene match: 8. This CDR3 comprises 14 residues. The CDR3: CASSFRGFGYGYTF. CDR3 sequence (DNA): TGTGCCAGCAGTTTCAGGGGGTTTGGCTATGGCTACACCTTC.

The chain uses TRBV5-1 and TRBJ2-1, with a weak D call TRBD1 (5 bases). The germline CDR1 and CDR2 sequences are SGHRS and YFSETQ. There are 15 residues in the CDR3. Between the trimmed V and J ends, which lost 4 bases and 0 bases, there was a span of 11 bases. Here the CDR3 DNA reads TGCGCCAGCAGCGGCCAGGGAAGCTCCTACAATGAGCAGTTCTTC. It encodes CASSGQGSSYNEQFF.

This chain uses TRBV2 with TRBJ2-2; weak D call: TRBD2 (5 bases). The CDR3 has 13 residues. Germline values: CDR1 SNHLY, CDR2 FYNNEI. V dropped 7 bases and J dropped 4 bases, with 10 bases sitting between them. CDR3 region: CASIFEGTGELFF. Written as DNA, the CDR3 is TGTGCCAGCATCTTCGAGGGCACCGGGGAGCTGTTTTTT.

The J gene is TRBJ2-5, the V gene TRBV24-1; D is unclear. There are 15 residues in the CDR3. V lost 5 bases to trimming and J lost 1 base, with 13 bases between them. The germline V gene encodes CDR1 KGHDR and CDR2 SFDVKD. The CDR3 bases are TGTGCCACCAGTGGCCCACGCCGAGTCCAAGAGACCCAGTACTTC. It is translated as CATSGPRRVQETQYF.

As DNA, the CDR3 is TGTGCCAGCAGTGAGGAGGGAAACACTGAAGCTTTCTTT. The encoded protein is CASSEEGNTEAFF. V gene TRBV6-4 combines with J gene TRBJ1-1; D not certain. The CDR3 sequence is 13 residues long. Germline V gene lookup returns CDR1 MRHNA and CDR2 SNTAGT. Between the trimmed V and J ends, which lost 3 bases and 2 bases, there was a span of 7 bases.

CDR3 protein: CASSYSIGTSGRGFYEQYF. Written as DNA, the CDR3 is TGTGCCAGCAGTTACTCGATAGGGACTAGCGGGAGAGGCTTCTACGAGCAGTACTTC. The chain employs TRBV6-2 or TRBV6-3 and TRBJ2-7, with TRBD2 matching 14 bases. The CDR3 extends over 19 amino acids. The V segment lost 0 bases and the J segment 3 bases; nucleotides outside the gene matches: 10. Germline V gives CDR1 MNHEY, CDR2 SVGEGT.

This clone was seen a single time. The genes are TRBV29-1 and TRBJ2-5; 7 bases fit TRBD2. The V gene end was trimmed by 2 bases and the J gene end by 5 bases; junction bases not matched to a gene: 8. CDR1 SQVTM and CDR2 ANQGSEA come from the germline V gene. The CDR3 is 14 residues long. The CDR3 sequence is CSVENPLAEETQYF. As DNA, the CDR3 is TGCAGCGTTGAAAACCCGCTAGCGGAGGAGACCCAGTACTTC. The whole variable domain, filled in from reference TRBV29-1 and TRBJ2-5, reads SAVISQKPSRDICQRGTSLTIQCQVDSQVTMMFWYRQQPGQSLTLIATANQGSEATYESGFVIDKFPISRPNLTFSTLTVSNMSPEDSSIYLCSVENPLAEETQYFGPGTRLLVL.

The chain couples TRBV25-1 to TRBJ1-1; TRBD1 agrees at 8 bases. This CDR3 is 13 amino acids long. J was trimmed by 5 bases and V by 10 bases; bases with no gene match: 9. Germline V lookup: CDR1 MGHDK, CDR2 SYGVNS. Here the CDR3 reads CATRRGRETEAFF. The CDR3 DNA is TGTGCCACCCGCAGGGGGCGCGAGACTGAAGCTTTCTTT.

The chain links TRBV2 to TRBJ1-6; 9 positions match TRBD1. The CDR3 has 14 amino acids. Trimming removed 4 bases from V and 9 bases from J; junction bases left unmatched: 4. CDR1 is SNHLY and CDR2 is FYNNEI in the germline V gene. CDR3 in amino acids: CASSGTGEVSPLHF. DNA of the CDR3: TGTGCCAGCAGTGGGACAGGGGAGGTTTCACCCCTCCACTTT. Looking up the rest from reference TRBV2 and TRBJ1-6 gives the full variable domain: EPEVTQTPSHQVTQMGQEVILRCVPISNHLYFYWYRQILGQKVEFLVSFYNNEISEKSEIFDDQFSVERPDGSNFTLKIRSTKLEDSAMYFCASSGTGEVSPLHFGNGTRLTVT.

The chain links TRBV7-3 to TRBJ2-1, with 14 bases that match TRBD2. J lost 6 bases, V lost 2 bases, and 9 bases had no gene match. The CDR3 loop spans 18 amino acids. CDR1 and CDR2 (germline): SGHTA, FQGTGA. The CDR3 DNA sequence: TGTGCCAGCAGCTTATTTGTGGGACTAGCGGGAGAATTCAATGAGCAGTTCTTC. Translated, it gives CASSLFVGLAGEFNEQFF.

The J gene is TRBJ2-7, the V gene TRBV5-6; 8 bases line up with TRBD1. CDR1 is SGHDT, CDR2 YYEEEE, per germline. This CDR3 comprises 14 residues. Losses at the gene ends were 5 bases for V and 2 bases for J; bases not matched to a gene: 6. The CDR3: CASSIGTGPYEQYF. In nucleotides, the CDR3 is TGTGCCAGCAGTATAGGGACAGGCCCCTACGAGCAGTACTTC.

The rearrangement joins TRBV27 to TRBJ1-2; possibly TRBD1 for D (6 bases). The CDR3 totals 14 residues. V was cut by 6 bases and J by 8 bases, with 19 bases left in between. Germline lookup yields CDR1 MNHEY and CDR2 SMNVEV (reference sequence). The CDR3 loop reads CASREMGGQYGYTF. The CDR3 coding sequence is TGTGCCAGCAGGGAAATGGGGGGGCAGTACGGCTACACCTTC.

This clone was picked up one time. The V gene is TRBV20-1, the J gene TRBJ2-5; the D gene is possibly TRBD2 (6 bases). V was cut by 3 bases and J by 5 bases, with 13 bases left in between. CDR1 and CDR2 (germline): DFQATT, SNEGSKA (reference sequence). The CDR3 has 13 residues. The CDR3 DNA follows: TGCAGTGCTAGTATCGGTGGGGGGGAGACCCAGTACTTC. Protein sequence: CSASIGGGETQYF.

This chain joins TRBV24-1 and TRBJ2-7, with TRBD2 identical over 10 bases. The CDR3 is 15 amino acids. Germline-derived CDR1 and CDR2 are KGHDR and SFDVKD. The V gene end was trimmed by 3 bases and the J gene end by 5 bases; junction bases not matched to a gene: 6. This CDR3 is CATSDASGSINEQYF. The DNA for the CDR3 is TGTGCCACCAGTGATGCTAGCGGGAGTATCAACGAGCAGTACTTC.

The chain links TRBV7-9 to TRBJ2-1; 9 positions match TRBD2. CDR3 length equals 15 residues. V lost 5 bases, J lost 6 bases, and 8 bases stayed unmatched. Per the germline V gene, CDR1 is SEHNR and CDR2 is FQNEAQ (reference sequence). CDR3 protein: CASSQPGLASNEQFF. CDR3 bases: TGTGCCAGCAGCCAACCGGGACTAGCAAGCAATGAGCAGTTCTTC.